These T cell receptor beta chains were read from a single sample in a study of OX40 agonist ivuxolimab in advanced cancers. Produced via immunoSEQ multiplex PCR; TCRdb's table is partial and in-frame only. This sample has 64,000 or so clones, with around 83% found just once. Material: CD4+ or CD8+ T cells sorted from blood, obtained in a trial of the OX40 agonist ivuxolimab. The receptors stem from an adult with an advanced solid tumor such as melanoma, head and neck, liver or kidney cancer. The CDR3 runs from the conserved cysteine through the conserved F or W. D genes are given only for firm matches.

TRBJ1-2	TRBV6-6	TRBD1	TGTGCCAGCCGGAAAACAGGGGGCGGTAATGGCTACACCTTC	CASRKTGGGNGYTF
TRBJ1-2	TRBV30	.	TGTGCCTGGGCCCCTAGGGGGAAACGAAGTGGCTACACCTTC	CAWAPRGKRSGYTF
TRBJ2-3	TRBV9	.	TGTGCCAGCAGCGTGGTCCCTGGTAGCACAGATACGCAGTATTTT	CASSVVPGSTDTQYF
TRBJ2-1	TRBV10-3	TRBD2	TGTGCCATCAGGGCCCAAGCGGGAGCAAATACTGAGCAGTTCTTC	CAIRAQAGANTEQFF
TRBJ2-3	TRBV5-1	TRBD2	TGCGCCAGCAGCTTGCCGTTGGAGCGGGGCGCTAGCACAGATACGCAGTATTTT	CASSLPLERGASTDTQYF
TRBJ2-2	TRBV5-1	TRBD1	TGCGCCAGCAGCCGAGAGGCAGGGGGCATCGCCGGGGAGCTGTTTTTT	CASSREAGGIAGELFF
TRBJ2-2	TRBV27	.	TGTGCCAGCAGGGACACGCCTCCCACCGGGGAGCTGTTTTTT	CASRDTPPTGELFF
TRBJ2-2	TRBV30	TRBD2	TGTGCCTGGAGTACGGGAGGGGGGGGCACCGGGGAGCTGTTTTTT	CAWSTGGGGTGELFF
TRBJ2-5	TRBV11-2	TRBD2	TGTGCCAGCAGCGACCCACGCGGGGGCCAAGAGACCCAGTACTTC	CASSDPRGGQETQYF
TRBJ1-1	TRBV12-5	.	TGTGCTAGTGGTTCTGGCCCCGGACCCACTGAAGCTTTCTTT	CASGSGPGPTEAFF